This T cell receptor beta chain was sequenced for a study of blood T cell repertoires in COVID-19. Study context: Sites across the United States, Italy and Spain contributed samples from acute and convalescent COVID-19. In each case, the material was cDNA or gDNA derived from T cells, B-cell-depleted T cells, or PBMCs.

Authors' methods: The assay estimated nucleated cells by amplifying reference gene primers. The table came from immunoSEQ multiplex PCR; TCRdb's copy has only in-frame clones and leaves some out. D and trimming were read from the DNA, whereas the V and J calls and clone size are those reported in that table. The profile shows tens of thousands of clones, roughly nine tenths of them singletons. CDR1 is MNHEY, CDR2 SVGEGT, per germline. The J segment lost 0 bases and the V segment lost 2 bases, leaving 6 bases of the junction unmatched. This CDR3 is built from 17 residues. The rearrangement uses TRBV6-2 or TRBV6-3 and TRBJ2-1, with 8 bases lining up with TRBD1. The clonotype originates from a human donor in a cohort sampled during active COVID-19. The specimen was peripheral blood. DNA for the CDR3: TGTGCCAGCAGTTACGCGCCAGGGGGCGTCTCCTACAATGAGCAGTTCTTC. Translated, it gives CASSYAPGGVSYNEQFF.